These 6 T cell receptor beta chains originate from one sample sequenced in a study of T cell responses to AZD1222 COVID-19 vaccine. Here immunoSEQ multiplex PCR was the method, and the copy in TCRdb shows in-frame clones only, minus some. The sample lists roughly 91,000 clones, approximately 89% occurring once. Sequenced material: peripheral blood, taken on day 0 of AZD1222 vaccination. Source of these receptors: an adult in good health.

V usage is TRBV3-1 (or the pseudogene TRBV3-2) and J usage is TRBJ1-1, with D perhaps matching TRBD1 (5 bases). Between the trimmed V and J ends, which lost 4 bases and 6 bases, there was a span of 12 bases. The germline V gene encodes CDR1 LGHDT and CDR2 YNNKEL (reference sequence). The CDR3 is 13 amino acids. In DNA, the CDR3 is TGTGCCAGCAGCCGACGTGGGGCCCCTGAAGCTTTCTTT. Its translation: CASSRRGAPEAFF.

This clone came up once. This chain joins TRBV3-1 (or the pseudogene TRBV3-2) and TRBJ1-5, with D perhaps matching TRBD1 (6 bases). The CDR3 is 14 amino acids. The germline V gene has CDR1 LGHDT and CDR2 YNNKEL (reference sequence). Trimming took off 4 bases at V and 3 bases at J, with 10 bases between the two ends. The CDR3 DNA follows: TGTGCCAGCAGCCCCAGGGGCCACAATCAGCCCCAGCATTTT. Its protein is CASSPRGHNQPQHF.

This clone showed up just once. V and J are TRBV5-1 and TRBJ1-1; D is unclear. The CDR3 consists of 13 residues. V was cut by 3 bases and J by 2 bases, with 8 bases left in between. From germline, CDR1 is SGHRS and CDR2 YFSETQ. CDR3 DNA sequence: TGCGCCAGCAGCTCTACACAAAACACTGAAGCTTTCTTT. Translation: CASSSTQNTEAFF. Variable domain in full (rest from reference TRBV5-1 and TRBJ1-1): KAGVTQTPRYLIKTRGQQVTLSCSPISGHRSVSWYQQTPGQGLQFLFEYFSETQRNKGNFPGRFSGRQFSNSRSEMNVSTLELGDSALYLCASSSTQNTEAFFGQGTRLTVV.

The chain uses TRBV7-9 and TRBJ2-1; no reliable D call. V lost 5 bases and J 6 bases, leaving 8 bases between the germline ends. The CDR3 is made up of 12 amino acids. The germline V gene has CDR1 SEHNR and CDR2 FQNEAQ (reference sequence). The CDR3 sequence is CASSPIANEQFF. CDR3 coding DNA: TGTGCCAGCAGCCCCATTGCCAATGAGCAGTTCTTC.

The chain combines TRBV6-5 with TRBJ2-7, with a possible D match to TRBD2 (5 bases). This CDR3 spans 14 amino acids. Germline V lookup: CDR1 MNHEY, CDR2 SVGAGI. With 3 bases removed from V and 4 bases from J, the gap between germline ends came to 13 bases. The CDR3 here is CASSYTGSGYEQYF. The CDR3 nucleotides are TGTGCCAGCAGTTATACGGGGTCTGGGTACGAGCAGTACTTC.

This sequence joins TRBV18 and TRBJ1-1; D may be TRBD1 (6 bases). Trimming removed 5 bases from V and 2 bases from J, with 9 bases in between. Germline assignment: CDR1 KGHSH and CDR2 LQKENI. The CDR3 has 13 residues. CDR3 sequence: CASSEDRNTEAFF. The CDR3 DNA reads TGTGCCAGCTCAGAGGACAGAAACACTGAAGCTTTCTTT.